The T cell receptor beta chain described here comes from a study of Ad26.COV2.S vaccination and SARS-CoV-2 variants. Findings and limits, study-wide: Responses of T cells in total may have been underestimated by the TCR breadth and depth analyses.

Libraries were prepared by immunoSEQ multiplex PCR; TCRdb keeps only in-frame clonotypes and omits some of them. This sample has about 430,000 clones; 75% to 95% occur once, and the top ten carry about 12%. As concerns this clone: What it binds is not known.

Treatment defined: approximately 18 received Ad26.COV2.S at low or high dose, single or two shots; several received placebo; per-sample allocation not given. Vaccine and placebo recipients were sampled on day 63 after the first injection. Trimming at V came to 2 bases and at J to 4 bases, leaving 3 bases not matched to a gene. Germline V CDR1 and CDR2: GTSNPN, SVGIG (reference sequence). The CDR3 runs 15 residues. The V call is TRBV30, the J call TRBJ2-5; 14 bases are shared with TRBD2. This sequence originates from a person between 18 and 60 years old who received the Ad26.COV2.S COVID-19 vaccine or a placebo. Source: peripheral blood, taken in a trial of Ad26.COV2.S vaccine versus placebo. The CDR3: CAWSLGLAGGETQYF. The CDR3 DNA reads as TGTGCCTGGAGTCTCGGACTAGCGGGGGGAGAGACCCAGTACTTC.